The T cell receptor (beta chain) described here comes from a study of T cells after yellow fever vaccination. This clonotype was counted at least ten times. Deletions cut 1 base from V and 11 bases from J, with 15 bases between. This CDR3 is built from 14 residues. Germline V gene sequence: CDR1 SGHRS, CDR2 YFSETQ. TCRdb used MiXCR to reprocess the 5' RACE reads, holding one entry per CDR3 protein. The sample lists about 340,000 distinct CDR3 sequences; 3% to 4.5% were seen once. This receptor was identified in a man aged 18 to 29 who received the YFV17D yellow fever vaccine. The material sequenced was PBMCs, taken 5 days after the yellow fever booster vaccination. This chain links TRBV5-1 with TRBJ1-4, with a tentative D call TRBD1 (6 bases). For the CDR3, the DNA is TGCGCCAGCAGCTTGAAGGACAGAACCACGAAACTGTTTTTT. Its protein product is CASSLKDRTTKLFF.